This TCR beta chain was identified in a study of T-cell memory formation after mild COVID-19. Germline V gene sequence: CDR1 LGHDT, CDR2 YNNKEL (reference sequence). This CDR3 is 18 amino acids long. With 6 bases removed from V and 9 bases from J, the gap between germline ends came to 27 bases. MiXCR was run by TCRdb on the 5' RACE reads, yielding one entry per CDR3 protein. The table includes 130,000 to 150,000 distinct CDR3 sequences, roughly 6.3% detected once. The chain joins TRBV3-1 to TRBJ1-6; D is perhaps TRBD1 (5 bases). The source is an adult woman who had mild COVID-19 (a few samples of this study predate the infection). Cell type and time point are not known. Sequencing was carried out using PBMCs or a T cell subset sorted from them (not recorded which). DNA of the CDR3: TGTGCCAGCAGTCGTAAGCTCCGGTCCGGGGGGGGTGGTTCACCCCTCCACTTT. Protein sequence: CASSRKLRSGGGGSPLHF.